This T cell receptor beta chain is from a study of T cells in Graves' hyperthyroidism and ophthalmopathy. This CDR3 is built from 17 residues. Germline V gene lookup returns CDR1 SGHAT and CDR2 FQNNGV. V lost 4 bases to trimming and J lost 3 bases, with 21 bases between them. RNA transcripts provided the source from which TCR beta CDR3 regions were amplified. The HTBI set primed first-round TCR CDR3 RT-PCR. TCRdb reanalysed the multiplex PCR reads using MiXCR and keeps one entry per CDR3 protein. The top ten clones hold 15% to 20% of a sample with 730,000 or so distinct CDR3 sequences, under 20% of them seen once.

Sequenced: blood. The chain has TRBV11-2 and TRBJ1-1, with D possibly TRBD1 on 5 matching bases. This sequence was found in a woman aged 50 to 65 with Graves' hyperthyroidism that later progressed to Graves' ophthalmopathy. The CDR3 DNA sequence: TGTGCCAGCAGCTGGGTCTCGGGGCAGGCCCTGGACACTGAAGCTTTCTTT. Translating it yields CASSWVSGQALDTEAFF.